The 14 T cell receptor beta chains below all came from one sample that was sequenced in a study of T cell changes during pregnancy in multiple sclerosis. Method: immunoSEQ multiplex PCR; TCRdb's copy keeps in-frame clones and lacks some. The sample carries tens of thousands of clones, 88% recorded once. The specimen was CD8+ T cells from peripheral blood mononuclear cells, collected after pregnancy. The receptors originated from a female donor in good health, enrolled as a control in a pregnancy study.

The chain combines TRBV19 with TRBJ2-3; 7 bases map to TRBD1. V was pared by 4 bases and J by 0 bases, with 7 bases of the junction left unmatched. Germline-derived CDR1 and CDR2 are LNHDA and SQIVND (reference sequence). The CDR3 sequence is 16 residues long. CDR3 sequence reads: CASSTWAGGSTDTQYF. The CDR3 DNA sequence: TGTGCCAGTAGTACCTGGGCAGGGGGTAGCACAGATACGCAGTATTTT.

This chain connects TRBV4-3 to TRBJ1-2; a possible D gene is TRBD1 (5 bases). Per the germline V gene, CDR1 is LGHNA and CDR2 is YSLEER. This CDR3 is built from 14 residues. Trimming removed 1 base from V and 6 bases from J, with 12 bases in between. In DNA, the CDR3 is TGCGCCAGCAGCCAAGGGGGGGTAGTGAATGGCTACACCTTC. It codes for CASSQGGVVNGYTF.

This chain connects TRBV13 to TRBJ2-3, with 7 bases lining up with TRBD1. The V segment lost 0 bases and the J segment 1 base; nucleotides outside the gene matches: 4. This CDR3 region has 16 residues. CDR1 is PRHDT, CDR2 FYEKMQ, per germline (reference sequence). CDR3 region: CASSLGRQGGTDTQYF. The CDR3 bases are TGTGCCAGCAGCTTAGGACGACAGGGCGGCACAGATACGCAGTATTTT.

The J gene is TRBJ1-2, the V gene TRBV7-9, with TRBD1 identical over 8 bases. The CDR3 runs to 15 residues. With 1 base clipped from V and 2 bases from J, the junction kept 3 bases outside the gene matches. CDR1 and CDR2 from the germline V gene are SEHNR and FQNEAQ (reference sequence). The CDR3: CASSLVGDRNYGYTF. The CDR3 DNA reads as TGTGCCAGCAGCTTAGTGGGGGACAGGAACTATGGCTACACCTTC.

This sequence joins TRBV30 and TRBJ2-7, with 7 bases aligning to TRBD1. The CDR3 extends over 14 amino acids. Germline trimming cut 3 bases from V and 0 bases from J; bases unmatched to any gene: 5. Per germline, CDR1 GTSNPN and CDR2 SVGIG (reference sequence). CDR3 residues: CAWRDRTISYEQYF. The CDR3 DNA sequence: TGTGCCTGGAGGGACAGGACGATCTCCTACGAGCAGTACTTC.

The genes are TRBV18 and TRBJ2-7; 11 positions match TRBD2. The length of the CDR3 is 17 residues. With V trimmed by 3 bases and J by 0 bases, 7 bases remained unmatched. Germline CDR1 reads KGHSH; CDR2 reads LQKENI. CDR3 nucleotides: TGTGCCAGCTCACCCACTAGCGGGGGCCGGAGCTCCTACGAGCAGTACTTC. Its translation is CASSPTSGGRSSYEQYF.

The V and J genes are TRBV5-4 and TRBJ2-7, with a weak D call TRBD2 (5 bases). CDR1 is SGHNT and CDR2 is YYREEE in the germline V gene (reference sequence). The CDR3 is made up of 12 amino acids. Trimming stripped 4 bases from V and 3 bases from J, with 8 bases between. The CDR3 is CASSAEGYEQYF. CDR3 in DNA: TGTGCCAGCAGCGCCGAGGGCTACGAGCAGTACTTC.

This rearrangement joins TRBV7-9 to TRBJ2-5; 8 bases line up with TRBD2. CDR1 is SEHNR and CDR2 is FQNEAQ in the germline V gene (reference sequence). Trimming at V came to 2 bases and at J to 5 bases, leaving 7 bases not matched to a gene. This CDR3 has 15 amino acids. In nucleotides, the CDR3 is TGTGCCAGCAGCTTAATACGGGGGGGCGCGGAGACCCAGTACTTC. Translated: CASSLIRGGAETQYF.

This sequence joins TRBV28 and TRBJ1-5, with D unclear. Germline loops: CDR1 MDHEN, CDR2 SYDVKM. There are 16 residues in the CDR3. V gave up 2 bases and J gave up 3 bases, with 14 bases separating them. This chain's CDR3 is CASSLRWRGSNQPQHF. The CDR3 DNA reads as TGTGCCAGCAGTTTAAGGTGGCGAGGATCCAATCAGCCCCAGCATTTT.

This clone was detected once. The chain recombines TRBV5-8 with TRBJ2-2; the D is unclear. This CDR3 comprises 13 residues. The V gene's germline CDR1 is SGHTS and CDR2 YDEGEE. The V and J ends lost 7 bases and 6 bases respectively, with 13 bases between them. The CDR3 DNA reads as TGTGCCAGCTTCAGCCCGGGTCCCGGGGAGCTGTTTTTT. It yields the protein CASFSPGPGELFF.

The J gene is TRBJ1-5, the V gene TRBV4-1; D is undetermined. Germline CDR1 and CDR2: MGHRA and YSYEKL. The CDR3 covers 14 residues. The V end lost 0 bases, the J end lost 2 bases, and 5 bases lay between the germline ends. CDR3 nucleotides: TGCGCCAGCAGCCAAGACGGTGGCAATCAGCCCCAGCATTTT. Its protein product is CASSQDGGNQPQHF.

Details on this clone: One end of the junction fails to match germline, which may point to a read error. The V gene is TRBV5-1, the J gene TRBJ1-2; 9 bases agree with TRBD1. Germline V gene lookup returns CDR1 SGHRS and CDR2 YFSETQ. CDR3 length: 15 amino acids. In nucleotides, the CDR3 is TGCGCCAGCAGTTTGGGGGACAGGGCTCCTATGAGCTACACCTTC. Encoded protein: CASSLGDRAPMSYTF.

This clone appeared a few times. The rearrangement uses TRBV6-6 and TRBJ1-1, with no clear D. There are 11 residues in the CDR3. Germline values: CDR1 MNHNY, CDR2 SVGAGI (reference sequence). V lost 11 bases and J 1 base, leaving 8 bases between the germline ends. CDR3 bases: TGTGCCGTGGTAGCGAACACTGAAGCTTTCTTT. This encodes CAVVANTEAFF.

The CDR3 loop is CASSLGRRTYEQYF. In nucleotides, the CDR3 is TGTGCCAGCAGCTTGGGAAGGAGAACCTACGAGCAGTACTTC. The genes are TRBV5-5 and TRBJ2-7; D is uncertain. This CDR3 spans 14 amino acids. The germline V and J ends were trimmed by 0 bases and 2 bases, with 9 bases remaining between them. Germline V gene lookup returns CDR1 SGHKS and CDR2 YYEKEE (reference sequence).